This TCR beta chain was retrieved from a study of shared clonotypes between healthy human individuals. Data came from immunoSEQ multiplex PCR; TCRdb stores just in-frame clones and leaves some out. The sample includes 2,500,000 or so clones, under 95% of them seen just once. Trimming stripped 7 bases from V and 0 bases from J, with 7 bases between. Germline V lookup: CDR1 SEHNR, CDR2 FQNEAQ (reference sequence). This CDR3 contains 14 residues. This clonotype was obtained from a man between 18 and 35 years old in good health. Some clones in this sample may be carry-over from other donors' samples. J is TRBJ2-6 and V is TRBV7-9; D ambiguous. Specimen: naive CD4+ T cells from PBMCs. The subset: CD45RA+ positively selected. The CDR3 region is CASTLSSGANVLTF. The DNA of the CDR3 is TGTGCCAGCACCCTAAGCTCTGGGGCCAACGTCCTGACTTTC.